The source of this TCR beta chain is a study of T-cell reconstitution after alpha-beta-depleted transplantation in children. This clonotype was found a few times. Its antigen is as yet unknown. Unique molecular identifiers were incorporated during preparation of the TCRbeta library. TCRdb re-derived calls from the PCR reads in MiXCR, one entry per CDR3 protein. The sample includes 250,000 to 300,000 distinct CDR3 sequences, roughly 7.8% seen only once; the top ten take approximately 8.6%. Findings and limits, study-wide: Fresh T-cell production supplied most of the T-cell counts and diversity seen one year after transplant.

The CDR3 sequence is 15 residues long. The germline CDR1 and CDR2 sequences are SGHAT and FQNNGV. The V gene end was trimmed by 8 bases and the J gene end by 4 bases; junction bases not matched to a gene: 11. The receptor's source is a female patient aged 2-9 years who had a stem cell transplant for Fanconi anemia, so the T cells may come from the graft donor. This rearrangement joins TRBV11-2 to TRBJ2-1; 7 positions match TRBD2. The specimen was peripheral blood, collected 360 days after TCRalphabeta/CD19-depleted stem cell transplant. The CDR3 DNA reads TGTGCCAGCTCCACGGGGGGAGCATATTACAATGAGCAGTTCTTC. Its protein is CASSTGGAYYNEQFF.